Shown below are 20 T cell receptor beta chains from a single sample sequenced in a study of early T cells in non-severe SARS-CoV-2 infection. TCRdb independently ran MiXCR on the 5' RACE reads; one entry per CDR3 protein. This table has about 110,000 distinct CDR3 sequences, roughly 12% appearing once. The sequenced material came from whole blood. The receptor source for this set is an adult who was a healthcare worker with PCR-confirmed SARS-CoV-2 infection or an uninfected control (not recorded which).

This clonotype was recorded a few times. V and J are TRBV5-1 and TRBJ2-7; 9 positions match TRBD1. This CDR3 comprises 15 residues. Germline CDR1 SGHRS, CDR2 YFSETQ. Trimming removed 1 base from V and 3 bases from J; junction bases left unmatched: 5. The CDR3 protein is CASSLTGTGIYEQYF. CDR3 nucleotide sequence: TGCGCCAGCAGCTTGACCGGGACAGGGATCTACGAGCAGTACTTC.

At least ten counts were recorded for this clonotype. The chain uses TRBV19 and TRBJ2-7; possible D gene TRBD2, 6 bases. Germline V gives CDR1 LNHDA, CDR2 SQIVND (reference sequence). V was trimmed by 5 bases and J by 0 bases, leaving 11 bases between them. The CDR3 is 14 residues long. DNA of the CDR3: TGTGCCAGTAGTGTACCGGGGGACTCCTACGAGCAGTACTTC. Its protein is CASSVPGDSYEQYF.

This chain connects TRBV5-1 to TRBJ2-1; TRBD2 matches 10 bases. Germline V gene lookup returns CDR1 SGHRS and CDR2 YFSETQ. The CDR3 is 17 residues long. With 2 bases clipped from V and 0 bases from J, the junction kept 5 bases outside the gene matches. In DNA, the CDR3 is TGCGCCAGCAGCTTAACTAGCGGGGCAAGCTCCTACAATGAGCAGTTCTTC. Amino acid sequence: CASSLTSGASSYNEQFF.

V is TRBV11-3 and J is TRBJ1-1; 7 positions agree with TRBD1. Trimming took 5 bases from V and 6 from J; bases not matched to a gene: 9. Looked up from germline, CDR1 is SGHNT and CDR2 is YENEEA. This CDR3 contains 14 residues. The CDR3 DNA reads as TGTGCCAGCAGCGCCAACAGGGGCCGGGCTGAAGCTTTCTTT. Translating it yields CASSANRGRAEAFF.

This clonotype was observed a handful of times. The chain joins TRBV20-1 to TRBJ1-6; 7 bases map to TRBD1. Per germline, CDR1 DFQATT and CDR2 SNEGSKA (reference sequence). This CDR3 comprises 15 residues. J was trimmed by 8 bases and V by 6 bases; bases with no gene match: 13. CDR3 nucleotides: TGCAGTGCCTCACCCCCGGACAGGCTGTATTCACCCCTCCACTTT. As protein: CSASPPDRLYSPLHF.

This sequence joins TRBV3-1 and TRBJ2-7; D unclear. The CDR3 contains 12 residues. CDR1 and CDR2 (germline): LGHDT, YNNKEL (reference sequence). The germline V and J ends were trimmed by 0 bases and 8 bases, with 8 bases remaining between them. The CDR3 region is CASSQDLRKQYF. In DNA form, the CDR3 reads TGTGCCAGCAGCCAAGATTTGCGTAAGCAGTACTTC.

This clonotype was counted only a few times. V gene TRBV11-3 combines with J gene TRBJ2-3, with 7 bases lining up with TRBD1. The CDR3 covers 14 residues. V was clipped by 3 bases and J by 5 bases; unmatched bases: 5. From germline, CDR1 is SGHNT and CDR2 YENEEA. The CDR3 is CASSFDRAQDTQYF. CDR3 bases: TGTGCCAGCAGCTTCGACAGGGCACAAGATACGCAGTATTTT.

This rearrangement joins TRBV27 to TRBJ2-1; D is possibly TRBD1 or TRBD2 (6 bases each). Germline CDR1 is MNHEY and CDR2 is SMNVEV (reference sequence). This CDR3 is built from 16 residues. V lost 2 bases and J 6 bases, leaving 17 bases between the germline ends. The CDR3 loop reads CASSLGGRALPNEQFF. The CDR3 DNA reads as TGTGCCAGCAGTTTAGGGGGGCGGGCCCTGCCCAATGAGCAGTTCTTC.

For this clonotype: A read error may produce the germline difference seen at one junction end. V and J are TRBV28 and TRBJ1-1, with TRBD1 as a possible D gene (6 bases). The CDR3 is made up of 14 amino acids. Germline loops: CDR1 MDHEN, CDR2 SYDVKM. CDR3 amino acids: CASRSPGTIAEVFF. In DNA form, the CDR3 reads TGTGCCAGCAGGTCCCCCGGGACAATAGCTGAAGTTTTCTTT.

This clonotype was counted a few times. The chain carries TRBV9 and TRBJ2-1; TRBD1 agrees at 11 bases. Germline loops: CDR1 SGDLS, CDR2 YYNGEE. This CDR3 is built from 16 residues. The V gene end was trimmed by 3 bases and the J gene end by 6 bases; junction bases not matched to a gene: 8. The CDR3 region has the DNA TGTGCCAGCAGCGCGCGGACAGGGGGCGCGGGCAATGAGCAGTTCTTC. Translating gives CASSARTGGAGNEQFF.

The rearrangement joins TRBV12-3 or TRBV12-4 to TRBJ1-3; D is undetermined. V lost 3 bases to trimming and J lost 6 bases, with 18 bases between them. This CDR3 spans 16 amino acids. This CDR3 is CASSFQKGTPENTIYF. In nucleotides, the CDR3 is TGTGCCAGCAGTTTCCAAAAGGGAACACCTGAAAACACCATATATTTT.

This clonotype was picked up a small number of times. The germline gene is not matched at one end of the junction; a read error may be the cause. The rearrangement joins TRBV7-6 to TRBJ2-2, with D possibly matching TRBD2 (6 bases). This CDR3 has 17 amino acids. Germline CDR1 SGHVS, CDR2 FNYEAQ. The CDR3 bases are TGTGTCAGCAGCTTAGTACCGCGGGGTGCGAACACCGGGGAGCTGTTTTTT. This codes for CVSSLVPRGANTGELFF.

This clonotype was picked up a small number of times. The chain is built from TRBV27 and TRBJ2-1; maybe TRBD1 (6 bases). The length of the CDR3 is 13 residues. Germline V CDR1 and CDR2: MNHEY, SMNVEV (reference sequence). V lost 6 bases and J lost 12, with 18 bases in between. CDR3 nucleotides: TGTGCCAGCAGCCCCCGAGACGGGACAAGGCAGTTCTTC. Residues: CASSPRDGTRQFF.

The rearrangement joins TRBV29-1 to TRBJ1-2; D may be TRBD1 (5 bases). The CDR3 covers 13 residues. Germline V gives CDR1 SQVTM, CDR2 ANQGSEA. V was shortened by 4 bases and J by 8 bases, with 17 bases between the two germline ends. Here the CDR3 reads CSVAPDTFQGYTF. The CDR3 DNA sequence: TGCAGCGTTGCCCCGGACACCTTCCAAGGCTACACCTTC.

CDR3 DNA sequence: TGTGCCAGCAGCCAAGCTTCCGACAGGGTCCGTCCATCACGAGAGACCCAGTACTTC. This gives the protein CASSQASDRVRPSRETQYF. The chain links TRBV14 to TRBJ2-5; 7 positions agree with TRBD1. The germline CDR1 and CDR2 sequences are SGHDN and FVKESK. V lost 1 base, J lost 4 bases, and 18 bases stayed unmatched. The CDR3 length is 19 residues.

This clonotype was seen at least ten times. The V call is TRBV7-3, the J call TRBJ1-4, with a possible D match to TRBD1 (6 bases). Trimming stripped 4 bases from V and 7 bases from J, with 10 bases between. Germline assignment: CDR1 SGHTA and CDR2 FQGTGA. This CDR3 comprises 13 residues. The CDR3 DNA is TGTGCCAGCAGCTCCGGCAGGGGTGAAAAACTGTTTTTT. It codes for CASSSGRGEKLFF.

This clonotype was found a few times. The chain combines TRBV20-1 with TRBJ2-5; 12 bases align to TRBD2. The CDR3 covers 15 residues. J gave up 9 bases and V 1 base, and 9 bases lay outside the gene matches. Germline CDR1 reads DFQATT; CDR2 reads SNEGSKA (reference sequence). The CDR3 loop is CSARGEASGRASQYF. The CDR3 DNA reads as TGCAGTGCTAGAGGGGAGGCTAGCGGGAGGGCCTCCCAGTACTTC.

Many counts were recorded for this clonotype. The genes are TRBV27 and TRBJ2-1; 8 nucleotides align to TRBD1. This CDR3 spans 17 amino acids. Germline CDR1 and CDR2: MNHEY and SMNVEV (reference sequence). With 5 bases clipped from V and 3 bases from J, the junction kept 12 bases outside the gene matches. The CDR3 sequence is CASSITPQGAFYNEQFF. The CDR3 bases are TGTGCCAGCAGTATTACCCCCCAGGGGGCTTTCTACAATGAGCAGTTCTTC.

This clonotype was counted between two and nine times. CDR3 amino acids: CASSGSRDQPQHF. In DNA, the CDR3 is TGTGCCAGCAGTGGGAGCAGAGACCAGCCCCAGCATTTT. The chain is built from TRBV6-1 and TRBJ1-5, with D uncertain. V was cut by 4 bases and J by 7 bases, with 11 bases left in between. Per the germline V gene, CDR1 is MNHNS and CDR2 is SASEGT. The CDR3 sequence is 13 residues long.

The chain recombines TRBV24-1 with TRBJ2-1; D unclear. The CDR3 totals 16 residues. V lost 3 bases and J lost 4, with 15 bases in between. CDR1 and CDR2 from the germline V gene are KGHDR and SFDVKD. For the CDR3, the DNA is TGTGCCACCAGTGATCCCCTCGGGTTAAGGTACAATGAGCAGTTCTTC. It codes for CATSDPLGLRYNEQFF.